What follows describes a single T cell receptor (beta chain). Antigen unknown. Only in-frame clones appear in the TCRdb table, and some are missing; sequencing was by immunoSEQ multiplex PCR. Of approximately 190,000 clones in the sample, approximately 95% are singletons; the top ten hold roughly 1%. Germline V lookup: CDR1 SGHTA, CDR2 FQGNSA. The CDR3 extends over 13 amino acids. V was shortened by 4 bases and J by 5 bases, with 11 bases between the two germline ends. This sample was included in a study of T cell responses to AZD1222 COVID-19 vaccine. Study-level points and caveats: No repertoire was sampled before or during the peak T cell response, only after it. At baseline, just a handful of AZD1222 recipients tested seropositive. CD4 TCRs covered the whole spike, strongest at regions 160-218 and 743-854. Of spike-specific TCRs, nearly half reportedly target regions left unmutated in variants.

The sample in question was peripheral blood, obtained 28 days after the second AZD1222 dose. The TCR sequence derives from an adult who received the AZD1222 COVID-19 vaccine. The chain employs TRBV7-2 and TRBJ2-5; D unresolved. The CDR3 region has the DNA TGTGCCAGCAGCTCAGTTTATGACGAGACCCAGTACTTC. Its translation is CASSSVYDETQYF.